One sample yielded the 30 T cell receptor beta chains listed below, sequenced in a study of blood T cell repertoires in COVID-19. Repertoires were generated with immunoSEQ multiplex PCR, while TCRdb's copy carries only in-frame clones and drops some. The sample carries about 220,000 clones, roughly 80% recorded once. The specimen sequenced was peripheral blood. These receptors all stem from a woman aged 55 to 70 with acute or convalescent COVID-19.

The chain uses TRBV7-3 and TRBJ1-1, with 9 bases identical to TRBD1. Trimming removed 5 bases from V and 5 bases from J; junction bases left unmatched: 18. In germline, CDR1 is SGHTA, CDR2 FQGTGA. CDR3 length: 18 residues. The CDR3 sequence: CASSARAVTGGARTEAFF. For the CDR3, the DNA is TGTGCCAGCAGCGCTAGGGCAGTTACAGGGGGCGCGAGGACTGAAGCTTTCTTT.

The gene calls are TRBV19 and TRBJ1-3, with D tentatively TRBD1 (5 bases). The CDR3 extends over 16 amino acids. Trimming removed 4 bases at V and 4 bases at J, with 17 bases between. Germline CDR1 and CDR2: LNHDA and SQIVND (reference sequence). CDR3 region: CASSSSGLFAGNTIYF. The CDR3, as DNA: TGTGCCAGTAGTAGTTCAGGGTTATTCGCGGGAAACACCATATATTTT.

The chain recombines TRBV9 with TRBJ1-2; D remains ambiguous. The CDR3 totals 17 residues. Per the germline V gene, CDR1 is SGDLS and CDR2 is YYNGEE. V was cut by 6 bases and J by 4 bases, with 25 bases left in between. In nucleotides, the CDR3 is TGTGCCAGCAACCCCGTGAGCACCTCTAGTAGGATCTATGGCTACACCTTC. It encodes CASNPVSTSSRIYGYTF.

Here the CDR3 DNA reads TGTGCCAGCAGCACGGGACTAGCGGGGGTCACAGATACGCAGTATTTT. It encodes CASSTGLAGVTDTQYF. The rearrangement uses TRBV7-9 and TRBJ2-3; TRBD2 matches at 14 bases. Germline V gives CDR1 SEHNR, CDR2 FQNEAQ (reference sequence). V dropped 5 bases and J dropped 2; count of bases not matched to a gene: 3. This CDR3 spans 16 amino acids. The variable domain in full, with the rest retrieved from reference TRBV7-9 and TRBJ2-3, is DTGVSQNPRHKITKRGQNVTFRCDPISEHNRLYWYRQTLGQGPEFLTYFQNEAQLEKSRLLSDRFSAERPKGSFSTLEIQRTEQGDSAMYLCASSTGLAGVTDTQYFGPGTRLTVL.

This sequence joins TRBV6-5 and TRBJ1-2, with unresolved D. There are 14 residues in the CDR3. Germline values: CDR1 MNHEY, CDR2 SVGAGI. V lost 0 bases to trimming and J lost 4 bases, with 9 bases between them. This chain's CDR3 is CASSYSIGGYGYTF. As DNA, the CDR3 is TGTGCCAGCAGTTACTCGATAGGAGGCTATGGCTACACCTTC.

The chain has TRBV28 and TRBJ1-2; TRBD1 matches at 7 bases. The CDR3 runs 14 residues. V was clipped by 5 bases and J by 4 bases; unmatched bases: 7. Germline V gene sequence: CDR1 MDHEN, CDR2 SYDVKM. CDR3 nucleotides: TGTGCCAGCAGTCAACCGGGACAGATCTATGGCTACACCTTC. Translating it yields CASSQPGQIYGYTF.

This clone was seen once. This CDR3 is CASSLGSVAGTLNEQFF. CDR3 nucleotide sequence: TGCGCCAGCAGCTTGGGTTCGGTAGCGGGAACGTTGAATGAGCAGTTCTTC. The genes are TRBV5-1 and TRBJ2-1; TRBD2 matches at 8 bases. The CDR3 sequence is 17 residues long. CDR1 is SGHRS and CDR2 is YFSETQ in the germline V gene. V lost 0 bases to trimming and J lost 7 bases; unmatched junction nucleotides: 12.

The chain has TRBV7-8 and TRBJ1-6, with a weak D call TRBD1 (5 bases). Germline values: CDR1 SGHVS, CDR2 FQNEAQ. Trimming stripped 1 base from V and 14 bases from J, with 15 bases between. The CDR3 loop spans 14 amino acids. The CDR3 sequence is CASSLGRDSAALHF. In DNA, the CDR3 is TGTGCCAGCAGCTTAGGGAGGGACTCGGCCGCCCTCCACTTT.

The J gene is TRBJ1-2, the V gene TRBV30; a weak D match, TRBD1 (6 bases). The germline V gene has CDR1 GTSNPN and CDR2 SVGIG (reference sequence). The CDR3 spans 11 residues. Trimming shortened V by 7 bases and J by 0 bases, and 6 bases separated the two germline ends. The CDR3 is CASGANYGYTF. CDR3 nucleotides: TGTGCCTCAGGGGCTAACTATGGCTACACCTTC.

This rearrangement joins TRBV28 to TRBJ2-7, with 8 bases identical to TRBD1. The V segment lost 6 bases and the J segment 2 bases; nucleotides outside the gene matches: 3. The CDR3 covers 13 residues. CDR1 and CDR2 (germline): MDHEN, SYDVKM. The CDR3 loop is CASRLQGAYEQYF. CDR3 nucleotides: TGTGCCAGCAGATTACAGGGGGCCTACGAGCAGTACTTC.

The gene calls are TRBV7-3 and TRBJ1-5; D unclear. Trimming left V 4 bases short and J 2 bases short, with 18 bases between. This CDR3 comprises 17 residues. CDR1 is SGHTA and CDR2 is FQGTGA in the germline V gene. CDR3 in DNA: TGTGCCAGCAGCTCACCGCGGTGGGAGGACCGCAATCAGCCCCAGCATTTT. Its protein is CASSSPRWEDRNQPQHF. The whole variable domain, filled in from reference TRBV7-3 and TRBJ1-5, reads GAGVSQTPSNKVTEKGKYVELRCDPISGHTALYWYRQSLGQGPEFLIYFQGTGAADDSGLPNDRFFAVRPEGSVSTLKIQRTERGDSAVYLCASSSPRWEDRNQPQHFGDGTRLSIL.

In its sample, this clone was seen once. The chain uses TRBV5-4 and TRBJ1-3, with 7 bases aligning to TRBD1. The CDR3 extends over 17 amino acids. CDR1 SGHNT and CDR2 YYREEE come from the germline V gene (reference sequence). V was clipped by 0 bases and J by 0 bases; unmatched bases: 6. The CDR3 loop is CASSLGQGPVSGNTIYF. The CDR3 nucleotides read TGTGCCAGCAGCTTGGGACAGGGCCCGGTCTCTGGAAACACCATATATTTT.

The genes are TRBV19 and TRBJ2-1; 7 nucleotides line up with TRBD2. Losses at the gene ends were 1 base for V and 9 bases for J; bases not matched to a gene: 6. From germline, CDR1 is LNHDA and CDR2 SQIVND (reference sequence). The CDR3 is 14 residues long. The CDR3 nucleotides are TGTGCCAGTAGTATAGCCCGGACTAGGTCTGAGCAGTTCTTC. Residues: CASSIARTRSEQFF.

The chain combines TRBV2 with TRBJ1-5; the match to TRBD1 covers 10 bases. The CDR3 consists of 15 residues. In germline, CDR1 is SNHLY, CDR2 FYNNEI. V shed 5 bases and J 4 bases; nucleotides not matched to a gene: 5. Here the CDR3 reads CASSPDRGRNQPQHF. Here the CDR3 DNA reads TGTGCCAGCAGTCCGGACAGGGGGAGGAATCAGCCCCAGCATTTT.

The chain couples TRBV7-6 to TRBJ1-5; the D is unclear. The CDR3 has 15 residues. The V and J ends lost 1 base and 2 bases respectively, with 9 bases between them. The V gene's germline CDR1 is SGHVS and CDR2 FNYEAQ. The CDR3 sequence: CASSLEPGGNQPQHF. DNA of the CDR3: TGTGCCAGCAGCTTAGAACCCGGAGGCAATCAGCCCCAGCATTTT.

The chain carries TRBV11-2 and TRBJ1-2; D uncertain. V lost 5 bases to trimming and J lost 7 bases, with 11 bases between them. The germline CDR1 and CDR2 sequences are SGHAT and FQNNGV. The CDR3 has 12 amino acids. In DNA form, the CDR3 reads TGTGCCAGCAGCCCTTCTAAGCCTGGCTACACCTTC. Protein sequence: CASSPSKPGYTF.

A single count supports this clone. The J gene is TRBJ1-1, the V gene TRBV30; D ambiguous. The V end lost 0 bases, the J end lost 0 bases, and 8 bases lay between the germline ends. This CDR3 comprises 14 residues. Looked up from germline, CDR1 is GTSNPN and CDR2 is SVGIG (reference sequence). The CDR3 protein is CAWSVGRLNTEAFF. Written as DNA, the CDR3 is TGTGCCTGGAGTGTGGGCAGGCTGAACACTGAAGCTTTCTTT.

This chain uses TRBV6-5 with TRBJ1-1; D is undetermined. The CDR3 has 15 residues. Per the germline V gene, CDR1 is MNHEY and CDR2 is SVGAGI. V shed 0 bases and J shed 3 bases, with 11 bases lying between them. The CDR3 nucleotides read TGTGCCAGCAGTTACTCGAGCATCACCCACACTGAAGCTTTCTTT. It translates to CASSYSSITHTEAFF.

The chain is built from TRBV6-6 and TRBJ1-5; D gene ambiguous. V was shortened by 6 bases and J by 4 bases, with 7 bases between the two germline ends. Germline assignment: CDR1 MNHNY and CDR2 SVGAGI (reference sequence). The CDR3 runs 12 residues. Written as DNA, the CDR3 is TGTGCCAGCAGCCAGGCTAATCAGCCCCAGCATTTT. This translates into CASSQANQPQHF.

The rearrangement links TRBV2 to TRBJ2-7; 8 bases match TRBD2. The CDR3 covers 11 residues. Germline V gene lookup returns CDR1 SNHLY and CDR2 FYNNEI. Germline trimming cut 3 bases from V and 12 bases from J; bases unmatched to any gene: 4. The CDR3 protein is CASSDRAGVYF. The CDR3 nucleotides read TGTGCCAGCAGTGACAGAGCGGGGGTGTACTTC.

Comment on this clone: A read error may account for a junction end that differs from germline. The gene calls are TRBV7-7 and TRBJ1-1; 11 nucleotides agree with TRBD1. CDR3 length: 16 amino acids. Germline assignment: CDR1 SSHAT and CDR2 FNYEAQ (reference sequence). CDR3 DNA: TGTGCTAGCAGCTTAGTTGGAGGGACAGGGGGGTTACAAGCTTTCTTT. As protein: CASSLVGGTGGLQAFF.

This chain links TRBV9 with TRBJ2-3, with 9 bases lining up with TRBD2. The germline V gene encodes CDR1 SGDLS and CDR2 YYNGEE. The CDR3 length is 15 residues. The V and J ends lost 0 bases and 4 bases, in that order; junction bases with no gene match: 3. CDR3 sequence: CASSVGGGGADTQYF. CDR3 in DNA: TGTGCCAGCAGCGTAGGTGGCGGGGGGGCAGATACGCAGTATTTT.

The gene calls are TRBV30 and TRBJ1-4; D gene uncertain. Trimming left V 8 bases short and J 4 bases short, with 11 bases between. Germline assignment: CDR1 GTSNPN and CDR2 SVGIG (reference sequence). The CDR3 loop spans 12 amino acids. In DNA form, the CDR3 reads TGTGCCATAGTCCAGGATAATGAAAAACTGTTTTTT. Translated: CAIVQDNEKLFF.

The chain joins TRBV15 to TRBJ2-7; 8 nucleotides line up with TRBD1. The ends lost 0 bases at V and 7 bases at J; junction bases unmatched: 5. The CDR3 has 14 amino acids. Germline-derived CDR1 and CDR2 are LNHNV and YYDKDF (reference sequence). The CDR3 is CATSREQGAREQYF. The CDR3 DNA reads as TGTGCCACCAGCAGAGAGCAGGGGGCTCGAGAGCAGTACTTC.

The rearrangement links TRBV5-1 to TRBJ1-2; D call uncertain. In germline, CDR1 is SGHRS, CDR2 YFSETQ. V lost 4 bases to trimming and J lost 2 bases, with 15 bases between them. The CDR3 runs to 15 residues. The CDR3 coding sequence is TGCGCCAGCAGCCCTAGCCCGGACGGGAACTATGGCTACACCTTC. The encoded protein is CASSPSPDGNYGYTF.

The chain links TRBV4-3 to TRBJ1-2; TRBD1 matches at 9 bases. V dropped 1 base and J dropped 4; count of bases not matched to a gene: 7. The CDR3 totals 16 residues. Germline CDR1 and CDR2: LGHNA and YSLEER. In DNA, the CDR3 is TGCGCCAGCAGCCAAGCGGGACAGGGTGCCTCCTATGGCTACACCTTC. It is translated as CASSQAGQGASYGYTF.

The chain combines TRBV5-4 with TRBJ1-2, with D uncertain. V lost 1 base and J lost 0, with 16 bases in between. This CDR3 comprises 17 residues. Germline assignment: CDR1 SGHNT and CDR2 YYREEE (reference sequence). The CDR3 DNA follows: TGTGCCAGCAGCTTGACGCGGGTGGAGAGGGCTAACTATGGCTACACCTTC. The encoded protein is CASSLTRVERANYGYTF.

V usage is TRBV3-1 (or the pseudogene TRBV3-2) and J usage is TRBJ1-2; 9 bases are a match to TRBD1. The ends lost 6 bases at V and 8 bases at J; junction bases unmatched: 10. Germline V gives CDR1 LGHDT, CDR2 YNNKEL (reference sequence). CDR3 size: 14 residues. The DNA for the CDR3 is TGTGCCAGCAGTCGGGACAGGGCGTCGGGAGGCTACACCTTC. Protein sequence: CASSRDRASGGYTF.

This chain uses TRBV30 with TRBJ1-6; 11 bases align to TRBD1. V was pared by 4 bases and J by 7 bases, with 3 bases of the junction left unmatched. The germline gives CDR1 GTSNPN, CDR2 SVGIG (reference sequence). The CDR3 consists of 14 residues. CDR3 sequence: CAWTRDRGNSPLHF. The CDR3 DNA sequence: TGTGCCTGGACTAGGGACAGGGGGAATTCACCCCTCCACTTT. Supplemented by reference TRBV30 and TRBJ1-6, the full variable domain reads SQTIHQWPATLVQPVGSPLSLECTVEGTSNPNLYWYRQAAGRGLQLLFYSVGIGQISSEVPQNLSASRPQDRQFILSSKKLLLSDSGFYLCAWTRDRGNSPLHFGNGTRLTVT.

A single count supports this clone. The genes are TRBV14 and TRBJ1-2; TRBD1 matches 8 bases. CDR1 is SGHDN, CDR2 FVKESK, per germline. The length of the CDR3 is 13 residues. V trimming: 5 bases; J trimming: 4 bases; junction bases outside the gene matches: 3. In nucleotides, the CDR3 is TGTGCCAGCAGCAAGGACAGGGTCTATGGCTACACCTTC. This gives the protein CASSKDRVYGYTF.